This TCR beta chain was captured by sequencing in a study of control samples from healthy donors and cancer patients. Assay used: immunoSEQ multiplex PCR; TCRdb lists only in-frame clones, some missing. The data show some 140,000 clones, about 85% seen once. Germline values: CDR1 MDHEN, CDR2 SYDVKM. The CDR3 runs 11 residues. V lost 3 bases to trimming and J lost 11 bases, with 10 bases between them. The rearrangement joins TRBV28 to TRBJ1-1; TRBD1 is a possible D gene (6 bases). The receptor was derived from a woman in her 30s in good health. The specimen was blood. The chain's CDR3 is CASSLSGVAFF. The CDR3 region has the DNA TGTGCCAGCAGTTTGTCAGGGGTCGCTTTCTTT.